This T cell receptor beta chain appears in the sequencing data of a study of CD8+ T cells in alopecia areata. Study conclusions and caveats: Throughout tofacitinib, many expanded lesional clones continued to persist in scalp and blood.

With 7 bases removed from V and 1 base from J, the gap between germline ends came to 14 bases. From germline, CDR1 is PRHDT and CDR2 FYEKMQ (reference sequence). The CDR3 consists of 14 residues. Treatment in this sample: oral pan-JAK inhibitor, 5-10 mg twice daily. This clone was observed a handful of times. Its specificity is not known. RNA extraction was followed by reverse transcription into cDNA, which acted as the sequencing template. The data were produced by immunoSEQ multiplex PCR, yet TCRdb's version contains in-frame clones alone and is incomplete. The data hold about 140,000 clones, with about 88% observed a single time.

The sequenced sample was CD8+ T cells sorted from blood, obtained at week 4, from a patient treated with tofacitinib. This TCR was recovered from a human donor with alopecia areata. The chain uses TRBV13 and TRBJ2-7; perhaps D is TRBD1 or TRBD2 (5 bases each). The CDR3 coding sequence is TGTGCCAGCACCTTGGGGGACGGTTCCTACGAGCAGTACTTC. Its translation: CASTLGDGSYEQYF. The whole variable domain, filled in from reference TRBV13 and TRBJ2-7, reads AAGVIQSPRHLIKEKRETATLKCYPIPRHDTVYWYQQGPGQDPQFLISFYEKMQSDKGSIPDRFSAQQFSDYHSELNMSSLELGDSALYFCASTLGDGSYEQYFGPGTRLTVT.